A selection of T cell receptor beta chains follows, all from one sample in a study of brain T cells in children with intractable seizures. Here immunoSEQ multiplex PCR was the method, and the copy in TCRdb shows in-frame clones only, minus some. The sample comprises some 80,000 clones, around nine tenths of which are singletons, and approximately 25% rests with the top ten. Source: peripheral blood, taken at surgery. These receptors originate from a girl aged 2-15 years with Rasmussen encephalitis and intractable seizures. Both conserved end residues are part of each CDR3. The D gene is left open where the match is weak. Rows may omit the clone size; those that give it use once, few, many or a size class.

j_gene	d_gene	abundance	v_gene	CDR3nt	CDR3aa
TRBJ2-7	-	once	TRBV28	TGTGCCAGCAGTTTATTATTCTACGAGCAGTACTTC	CASSLLFYEQYF
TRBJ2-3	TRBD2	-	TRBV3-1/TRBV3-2	TGTGCCAGCAGCCAAGATTGGCTAGCGGGAGGGGTGAGTAGGACAGATACGCAGTATTTT	CASSQDWLAGGVSRTDTQYF
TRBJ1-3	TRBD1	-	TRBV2	TGTGCCAGCAGGGGACAGGGCTTCGGAAACACCATATATTTT	CASRGQGFGNTIYF
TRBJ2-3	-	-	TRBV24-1	TGTGCCAGTACAGGGAAAATCACAGATACGCAGTATTTT	CASTGKITDTQYF
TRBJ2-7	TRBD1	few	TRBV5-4	TGTGCCAGCAGCTTATGGGTGGGGGACAGGGACTACGAGCAGTACTTC	CASSLWVGDRDYEQYF
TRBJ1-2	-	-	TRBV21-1	TGTGCCAGCAGCAAAGGCGGGGATCGGGGAAGGGGCTATGGCTACACCTTC	CASSKGGDRGRGYGYTF
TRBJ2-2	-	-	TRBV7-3	TGTGCCAGCAGCCCCACCTCGGGGCCCGGGGAGCTGTTTTTT	CASSPTSGPGELFF
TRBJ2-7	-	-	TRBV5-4	TGTGCCAGCAGCACTGGAACGGGAGAGCAGTACTTC	CASSTGTGEQYF
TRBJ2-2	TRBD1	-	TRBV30	TGTGCCTGGAATGGACAGGAAGAGAGCGGGGAGCTGTTTTTT	CAWNGQEESGELFF
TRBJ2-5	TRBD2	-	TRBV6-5	TGTGCCAGCAGACCCAGCGGGAGTGCGGAGACCCAGTACTTC	CASRPSGSAETQYF
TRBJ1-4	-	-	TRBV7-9	TGTGCCAGCAGGGGGAATGAAAAACTGTTTTTT	CASRGNEKLFF
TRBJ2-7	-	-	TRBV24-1	TGTGCCACCAGTGATAGTCAGGAAGCCACCTACGAGCAGTACTTC	CATSDSQEATYEQYF
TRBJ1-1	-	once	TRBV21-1	TGTGCCAGCAGCACCCCCCGGGACAGGGCTAACACTGAAGCTTTCTTT	CASSTPRDRANTEAFF
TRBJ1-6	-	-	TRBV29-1	TGCAGCGTTGAGAAGGACGGAGGGAATTCACCCCTCCACTTT	CSVEKDGGNSPLHF
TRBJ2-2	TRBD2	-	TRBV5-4	TGTGCCAGCAGCCCACGACTAGCGGGAGCGCCCGGGGAGCTGTTTTTT	CASSPRLAGAPGELFF
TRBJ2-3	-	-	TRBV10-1	TGCGCCAGCAGTGACTCCCGGGGCGCAGATACGCAGTATTTT	CASSDSRGADTQYF
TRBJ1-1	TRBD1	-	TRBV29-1	TGCAGCGTTGATGGACAGGGGAGTAGTAGGAACACTGAAGCTTTCTTT	CSVDGQGSSRNTEAFF
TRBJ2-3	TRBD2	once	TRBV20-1	TGCAGTGCTAGTGGACTAGCGGGAGGGCTCCGCACAGATACGCAGTATTTT	CSASGLAGGLRTDTQYF
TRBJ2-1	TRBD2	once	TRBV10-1	TGCGCCAGCAGTGGCGAGACTAGCGATGAGCAGTTCTTC	CASSGETSDEQFF
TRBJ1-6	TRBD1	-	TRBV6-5	TGTGCCAGCAGCGCTAACAGGGGGCGTCCCCTCCACTTT	CASSANRGRPLHF
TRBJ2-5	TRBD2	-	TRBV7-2	TGTGCCAGCAGCTTAGGGACTAGCGGGGGGGCCGTTTCCGAGACCCAGTACTTC	CASSLGTSGGAVSETQYF
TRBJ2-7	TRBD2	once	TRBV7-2	TGTGCCAGCAGCTTGGGACTAGTGGCCTACGAGCAGTACTTC	CASSLGLVAYEQYF
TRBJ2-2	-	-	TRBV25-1	TGTGCCAGCAGCGAAGCGGTGTGGGGTTCCACCGGGGAGCTGTTTTTT	CASSEAVWGSTGELFF
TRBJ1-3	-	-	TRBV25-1	TGTGCCAGCAGTGAATACAGCTCTGGAAACACCATATATTTT	CASSEYSSGNTIYF
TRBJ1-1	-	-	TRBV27	TGTGCCAGCAGTTTATCGAAGAACACTGAAGCTTTCTTT	CASSLSKNTEAFF
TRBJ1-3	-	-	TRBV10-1	TGCGCCAGCAGTGAGTCGGGGACCGGTGGAAACACCATATATTTT	CASSESGTGGNTIYF
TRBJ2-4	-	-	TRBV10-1	TGCGCCAGCAACATGCGGGACCTCGGGGTCAAAAACATTCAGTACTTC	CASNMRDLGVKNIQYF
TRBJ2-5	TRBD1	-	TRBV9	TGTGCCAGCAGCGGGACAGGGCACCAAGAGACCCAGTACTTC	CASSGTGHQETQYF
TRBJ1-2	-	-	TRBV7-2	TGTGCCAGCACCAACAGGGAGGTCTATGGCTACACCTTC	CASTNREVYGYTF
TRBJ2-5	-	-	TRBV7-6	TGTGCCAGCAGCCCCCTAGGCAGTCAAGAGACCCAGTACTTC	CASSPLGSQETQYF
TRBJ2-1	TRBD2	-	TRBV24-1	TGTGCCACCAGTGACCCTTTGTCTAGCGGGGTTCCCAATGAGCAGTTCTTC	CATSDPLSSGVPNEQFF